Detailed here is one T cell receptor beta chain. Its antigen is unknown. There are no base qualities to consult, and no much larger clone falls within one base. Library creation used the immunoSEQ multiplex PCR assay. The clones in this table, taken by TCRdb from immuneACCESS, are in-frame only. Not every clone is retained; where verified, under half of the shortfall comes from an unresolved V gene, and the cause of the rest is unknown. This sample has under 100,000 clones in its table, and 94% of those were observed once. The top ten hold approximately 0.25% of the sample. This sample is drawn from a study of technical replicates of blood from several donors (dated by TCRdb to between 2016 and 2019). Trimming costs V 3 bases and J 1 base, and their ends lie 6 bases apart. The germline V gene (reference sequence) provides CDR1 LNHDA and CDR2 SQIVND. Counted from cysteine to phenylalanine, this CDR3 has 14 amino acids. Only CDR3 DNA remains: 42 bases, in frame from the first base.

Sequences were obtained from T cells isolated from PBMCs. The sequence links TRBV19 to TRBJ2-2, with the identity of the D gene unclear. This receptor was taken from a human donor in good health. The DNA sequence is TGTGCCAGTAGTATTGGGCAGAACACCGGGGAGCTGTTTTTT. It encodes CASSIGQNTGELFF.